The 27 T cell receptor beta chains given below trace back to one sample, sequenced in a study of blood T cells in healthy people across ages. Primers used in a second PCR of roughly 6 to 12 cycles were a sample-barcoded 5' primer and a J-beta primer mix. Using its own MiXCR run on the 5' RACE reads, TCRdb lists one record per CDR3 protein. The table has more than 800,000 distinct CDR3 sequences, under 30% seen once. Input material: blood. The receptors come from a woman aged 80 or over in good health.

There are many counts of this clonotype. This chain connects TRBV10-1 to TRBJ2-3; 13 bases agree with TRBD2. There are 18 residues in the CDR3. Germline-derived CDR1 and CDR2 are WNHNN and SYGVQD (reference sequence). V lost 6 bases and J lost 3; bases outside the gene matches: 12. The CDR3 coding sequence is TGCGCCAGCAGCCCTGCCGGGACTAGCGGGGTTGATACAGATACGCAGTATTTT. It specifies CASSPAGTSGVDTDTQYF.

The chain uses TRBV4-2 and TRBJ2-2; the match to TRBD2 covers 9 bases. Unmatched junction bases numbered 4, after V lost 0 bases and J lost 5 bases. CDR1 and CDR2 (germline): LGHNA, YNFKEQ. The CDR3 consists of 16 residues. The CDR3 here is CASSQEQRGATGELFF. In nucleotides, the CDR3 is TGTGCCAGCAGCCAAGAACAGCGGGGGGCAACCGGGGAGCTGTTTTTT.

The table lists this clonotype with a few counts. This chain connects TRBV7-2 to TRBJ1-1; tentatively, D is TRBD1 (5 bases). V was trimmed by 2 bases and J by 4 bases, leaving 14 bases between them. This CDR3 is built from 15 residues. Per the germline V gene, CDR1 is SGHTA and CDR2 is FQGNSA. CDR3 nucleotide sequence: TGTGCCAGCAGCTTACAGGGTGGTTGGGTCACTGAAGCTTTCTTT. It encodes CASSLQGGWVTEAFF.

This clonotype has more than one count but fewer than ten. V and J are TRBV5-4 and TRBJ2-1, with D possibly being TRBD1 (5 bases). The DNA end is a closer match to TRBJ2-7, so the J assignment may be wrong. Germline CDR1 and CDR2: SGHNT and YYREEE (reference sequence). CDR3 size: 15 residues. DNA of the CDR3: TGTGCCAGCAGCGGTTATGACAGATCTTACAATGAGCAGTACTTC. It encodes CASSGYDRSYNEQYF.

The chain joins TRBV7-2 to TRBJ1-4; TRBD1 matches 7 bases. V lost 3 bases, J lost 5 bases, and 0 bases stayed unmatched. The CDR3 contains 13 residues. The germline CDR1 and CDR2 sequences are SGHTA and FQGNSA. This CDR3 reads CASSLDRNEKLFF. CDR3 sequence (DNA): TGTGCCAGCAGCTTGGACAGGAATGAAAAACTGTTTTTT.

This clonotype has just a few counts. Given a much more abundant clone one base away, this may be a read error. The V gene is TRBV15, the J gene TRBJ2-7; 8 bases fit TRBD1. This CDR3 contains 13 residues. Looked up from germline, CDR1 is LNHNV and CDR2 is YYDKDF (reference sequence). CDR3 sequence (DNA): TGTGTCACCAGCAGAGACAGGGGCTACGAGCAGTACTTC. It codes for CVTSRDRGYEQYF.

This chain connects TRBV5-1 to TRBJ2-1, with D tentatively TRBD2 (5 bases). CDR1 is SGHRS and CDR2 is YFSETQ in the germline V gene. The V gene lost 3 bases and the J gene lost 2 bases, with 15 bases spanning the gap. The CDR3 covers 16 residues. The CDR3 reads CASSSNLAIPYNEQFF. The CDR3 DNA follows: TGCGCCAGCAGCTCCAATCTAGCAATCCCCTACAATGAGCAGTTCTTC.

The chain has TRBV6-5 and TRBJ1-6; TRBD1 aligns across 7 bases. Germline V lookup: CDR1 MNHEY, CDR2 SVGAGI. Trimming took 5 bases from V and 4 from J; bases not matched to a gene: 2. There are 14 residues in the CDR3. CDR3 coding DNA: TGTGCCAGCAGTCAGGGACAGTATAATTCACCCCTCCACTTT. It codes for CASSQGQYNSPLHF.

The rearrangement joins TRBV5-5 to TRBJ2-2, with a weak D call TRBD1 (5 bases). V lost 3 bases, J lost 0 bases, and 9 bases lay in between. The CDR3 runs to 15 residues. The germline CDR1 and CDR2 sequences are SGHKS and YYEKEE (reference sequence). Written as DNA, the CDR3 is TGTGCCAGCAGCTCGGCAGGGTCGAACACCGGGGAGCTGTTTTTT. The encoded protein is CASSSAGSNTGELFF.

This clonotype was observed at least ten times. The rearrangement uses TRBV7-9 and TRBJ2-5, with D uncertain. Germline loops: CDR1 SEHNR, CDR2 FQNEAQ (reference sequence). V was trimmed by 1 base and J by 5 bases, leaving 8 bases between them. The CDR3 contains 13 residues. CDR3 bases: TGTGCCAGCAGCTTAGGTCTCCCCGAGACCCAGTACTTC. Translating it yields CASSLGLPETQYF.

This clonotype was detected once. This could be a read error, since a much larger clone is one nucleotide away. The CDR3 DNA sequence: TGCAGCGTCCGCGTCAGCTACGATGGCTACACCTTC. Translated: CSVRVSYDGYTF. The chain uses TRBV29-1 and TRBJ1-2; D is ambiguous. V shed 6 bases and J shed 6 bases, with 14 bases lying between them. The CDR3 has 12 amino acids. The germline V gene has CDR1 SQVTM and CDR2 ANQGSEA. Filled out from reference TRBV29-1 and TRBJ1-2, the complete variable domain reads SAVISQKPSRDICQRGTSLTIQCQVDSQVTMMFWYRQQPGQSLTLIATANQGSEATYESGFVIDKFPISRPNLTFSTLTVSNMSPEDSSIYLCSVRVSYDGYTFGSGTRLTVV.

The sample holds many counts of this clonotype. This chain links TRBV5-5 with TRBJ2-7; weak D call: TRBD1 (6 bases). Trimming left V 5 bases short and J 6 bases short, with 24 bases between. Germline V gene sequence: CDR1 SGHKS, CDR2 YYEKEE (reference sequence). CDR3 length: 16 residues. The CDR3 loop reads CASSFLPGTPPGEQYF. In DNA, the CDR3 is TGTGCCAGCAGTTTTTTACCCGGGACACCGCCTGGCGAGCAGTACTTC.

This clonotype appeared a few times. This rearrangement joins TRBV18 to TRBJ1-1, with D perhaps matching TRBD1 (5 bases). The CDR3 covers 16 residues. Germline loops: CDR1 KGHSH, CDR2 LQKENI. Deletions cut 3 bases from V and 4 bases from J, with 18 bases between. The CDR3 DNA reads as TGTGCCAGCTCACCGGGACTTCGGCGGGCAGGCACTGAAGCTTTCTTT. This translates into CASSPGLRRAGTEAFF.

Many counts were recorded for this clonotype. This chain links TRBV6-5 with TRBJ1-6; possible D gene TRBD1, 6 bases. The germline V gene has CDR1 MNHEY and CDR2 SVGAGI. Trimming cost V 6 bases and J 7 bases, with 16 bases left between them. CDR3 length equals 15 residues. CDR3 region: CASRGGGGLNSPLHF. For the CDR3, the DNA is TGTGCCAGCAGGGGTGGTGGGGGCTTGAATTCACCCCTCCACTTT.

This CDR3 reads CASTSGGAGANVLTF. The CDR3 nucleotides are TGTGCCAGCACCTCAGGTGGGGCTGGGGCCAACGTCCTGACTTTC. The chain uses TRBV6-2 or TRBV6-3 and TRBJ2-6; D unresolved. The CDR3 length is 15 residues. Germline CDR1 reads MNHEY; CDR2 reads SVGEGT. Trimming took off 7 bases at V and 2 bases at J, with 12 bases between the two ends.

This clonotype was picked up many times. The chain is built from TRBV29-1 and TRBJ2-7, with D possibly matching TRBD1 (5 bases). There are 11 residues in the CDR3. Germline CDR1 and CDR2: SQVTM and ANQGSEA. V shed 6 bases and J shed 6 bases, with 12 bases lying between them. The CDR3 spells CSVTTVGEQYF. CDR3 DNA: TGCAGCGTAACGACAGTGGGCGAGCAGTACTTC.

This clonotype was counted only a few times. The chain couples TRBV18 to TRBJ1-5; D gene ambiguous. The CDR3 is made up of 12 amino acids. The ends were cut back, 2 bases at V and 6 bases at J, with 5 bases in the middle. Per the germline V gene, CDR1 is KGHSH and CDR2 is LQKENI. The CDR3 DNA reads TGTGCCAGCTCACCAGGGTTTCAGCCCCAGCATTTT. This codes for CASSPGFQPQHF.

This clonotype showed up many times. The chain uses TRBV18 and TRBJ2-1; 8 bases line up with TRBD1. V gave up 3 bases and J gave up 4 bases; unmatched junction bases: 11. There are 17 residues in the CDR3. Germline V gene data show CDR1 as KGHSH and CDR2 as LQKENI. The CDR3 spells CASSPQSRGRRYNEQFF. CDR3 bases: TGTGCCAGCTCACCCCAATCCAGGGGGCGTCGATACAATGAGCAGTTCTTC.

This clonotype was found a few times. The J gene is TRBJ2-7, the V gene TRBV7-2, with 8 bases that match TRBD2. The ends lost 1 base at V and 6 bases at J; junction bases unmatched: 5. The CDR3 has 14 residues. Germline CDR1 is SGHTA and CDR2 is FQGNSA. CDR3 sequence: CASSLGAGGGEQYF. DNA for the CDR3: TGTGCCAGCAGCTTAGGGGCGGGAGGAGGCGAGCAGTACTTC.

Concerning this clonotype itself: This may come from a read error, since a much larger clone is one base off. The J gene is TRBJ2-5, the V gene TRBV7-9; D perhaps matches TRBD1 (5 bases). Germline CDR1 and CDR2: SEHNR and FQNEAQ (reference sequence). Trimming took off 1 base at V and 11 bases at J, with 20 bases between the two ends. The CDR3 totals 15 residues. The CDR3 is CASSLVLTGASEQYF. Here the CDR3 DNA reads TGTGCCAGCAGCTTAGTTCTAACAGGAGCAAGTGAGCAGTACTTC.

This clonotype was picked up one time. A much larger clone is a single base away; this may be a read error. This sequence joins TRBV7-9 and TRBJ1-4, with D perhaps matching TRBD1 (5 bases). V was trimmed by 5 bases and J by 5 bases, leaving 15 bases between them. Germline V lookup: CDR1 SEHNR, CDR2 FQNEAQ (reference sequence). The CDR3 is 15 residues long. The CDR3 nucleotides read TGTGCCAGCAGCGTAAAGTGGGACGGGAATGAAAAACTGTTTTTT. It codes for CASSVKWDGNEKLFF.

This clonotype was seen many times. Written as DNA, the CDR3 is TGTGCCAGCAGGACAGGGGGCATCTACGAGCAGTACTTC. It encodes CASRTGGIYEQYF. The chain couples TRBV28 to TRBJ2-7, with 10 bases fitting TRBD1. Germline CDR1 reads MDHEN; CDR2 reads SYDVKM. There are 13 residues in the CDR3. The J segment lost 3 bases and the V segment lost 6 bases, leaving 2 bases of the junction unmatched.

This clonotype was seen ten or more times. V usage is TRBV20-1 and J usage is TRBJ2-1, with D perhaps assigned TRBD1 or TRBD2 (5 bases each). Germline V gene data show CDR1 as DFQATT and CDR2 as SNEGSKA (reference sequence). With 6 bases removed from V and 4 bases from J, the gap between germline ends came to 22 bases. This CDR3 region has 16 residues. The CDR3 region is CSANHRGGRRYNEQFF. CDR3 nucleotide sequence: TGCAGTGCCAACCACCGTGGGGGAAGGAGGTACAATGAGCAGTTCTTC.

This clonotype was seen a handful of times. This chain links TRBV7-2 with TRBJ1-3; possible D gene TRBD1, 5 bases. This CDR3 spans 15 amino acids. Germline V gene lookup returns CDR1 SGHTA and CDR2 FQGNSA. Deletions cut 5 bases from V and 0 bases from J, with 11 bases between. The CDR3 region has the DNA TGTGCCAGCAGCCGGGACTTACCCTCTGGAAACACCATATATTTT. As protein: CASSRDLPSGNTIYF.

Remarks on this clonotype: In this CDR3 the conserved last residue, phenylalanine or tryptophan, is missing, so a read error is likely. The chain employs TRBV7-2 and TRBJ2-1; perhaps TRBD1 as D (6 bases). Germline V gene lookup returns CDR1 SGHTA and CDR2 FQGNSA. The CDR3 covers 14 residues. The V and J ends lost 5 bases and 10 bases respectively, with 18 bases between them. For the CDR3, the DNA is TGTGCCAGCAGCCCCAAGCTACATACAGGGGAGCAGTTCTGC. Its protein product is CASSPKLHTGEQFC.

This clonotype has a count of ten or more. A much larger clone differs from this one at a single base, so this may be a read error. V gene TRBV20-1 combines with J gene TRBJ2-5; D is ambiguous. This CDR3 comprises 10 residues. CDR1 DFQATT and CDR2 SNEGSKA come from the germline V gene (reference sequence). Trimming shortened V by 3 bases and J by 11 bases, and 10 bases separated the two germline ends. The CDR3 sequence is CSASGNEQYF. The CDR3 nucleotides read TGCAGTGCTAGCGGCAATGAGCAGTACTTC.

This clonotype was detected only a few times. The chain combines TRBV10-3 with TRBJ2-2, with D perhaps being TRBD1 or TRBD2 (7 bases each). Trimming took 3 bases from V and 5 from J, leaving 13 bases between them. Germline V gene sequence: CDR1 ENHRY, CDR2 SYGVKD. The CDR3 contains 15 residues. In DNA, the CDR3 is TGTGCCATCAGTGACCCGCAGGGGGGGACCGGGGAGCTGTTTTTT. Amino acid sequence: CAISDPQGGTGELFF.